This TCR beta chain was recorded in a study of T-cell memory formation after mild COVID-19. Study-level information: The TCR clusters were mostly specific to one donor. Study findings and constraints: Second-wave clones reaching peak frequency on day 37 lacked confirmed SARS-CoV-2 specificity. Most CD4+ clones that shrank were in CM and EM, while CD8+ ones turned up in EMRA.

5'RACE primed at constant segments yielded TCR alpha and TCR beta cDNA libraries bearing sample barcodes and UMIs. TCRdb re-derived calls from the 5' RACE reads in MiXCR, one entry per CDR3 protein. The profile shows roughly 350,000 distinct CDR3 sequences, over 25% of them singletons. This clonotype has a handful of counts. The antigen is not known. This CDR3 is built from 14 residues. Germline values: CDR1 SGHTA, CDR2 FQGNSA. V was shortened by 5 bases and J by 8 bases, with 18 bases between the two germline ends. The sample consisted of PBMCs or a T cell subset sorted from them (not recorded which). This TCR was sampled from an adult woman who had mild COVID-19 (a few samples of this study predate the infection). Cell type and time point are not known. The rearrangement links TRBV7-2 to TRBJ1-1; weak D call: TRBD1 (5 bases). CDR3 region: CASSLGGVGQEAFF. CDR3 bases: TGTGCCAGCAGCCTAGGAGGGGTAGGACAAGAAGCTTTCTTT.